These 28 T cell receptor beta chains were all obtained from the same sample, sequenced in a study of cytomegalovirus exposure and HLA in healthy donors. PCR primers comprised 60 Vbeta and 13 Jbeta primers. Only in-frame clones appear in the TCRdb table, and some are missing; sequencing was by immunoSEQ multiplex PCR. The sample includes just over 20,000 clones. Sequenced sample: PBMCs. These receptors were obtained from a man aged 60-69 years in good health and CMV-seropositive.

The V call is TRBV18, the J call TRBJ1-1; unclear D gene. The V end lost 3 bases, the J end lost 10 bases, and 9 bases lay between the germline ends. The CDR3 length is 11 residues. CDR1 and CDR2 from the germline V gene are KGHSH and LQKENI. The CDR3 DNA is TGTGCCAGCTCACCGGGAGGGTTAGCTTTCTTT. Its protein is CASSPGGLAFF.

The chain combines TRBV10-2 with TRBJ2-3; no reliable D call. Germline loops: CDR1 WSHSY, CDR2 SAAADI. Trimming took off 4 bases at V and 3 bases at J, with 11 bases between the two ends. The CDR3 contains 14 residues. The CDR3 here is CASSGSRWTDTQYF. In nucleotides, the CDR3 is TGCGCCAGCAGTGGATCGAGGTGGACAGATACGCAGTATTTT.

In nucleotides, the CDR3 is TGTGCCAGCTCCCTGTTGGGACAGGGAGTGACTGAAGCTTTCTTT. This translates into CASSLLGQGVTEAFF. The genes are TRBV18 and TRBJ1-1; 9 nucleotides line up with TRBD1. J was trimmed by 5 bases and V by 6 bases; bases with no gene match: 10. The length of the CDR3 is 15 residues. CDR1 is KGHSH and CDR2 is LQKENI in the germline V gene.

The V call is TRBV19, the J call TRBJ2-7; maybe TRBD2 (6 bases). This CDR3 has 14 residues. V was cut by 10 bases and J by 0 bases, with 16 bases left in between. The V gene's germline CDR1 is LNHDA and CDR2 SQIVND (reference sequence). CDR3 loop: CATRGRGSSYEQYF. Here the CDR3 DNA reads TGTGCCACCCGAGGGCGGGGTAGCTCCTACGAGCAGTACTTC.

The chain links TRBV7-9 to TRBJ2-3, with 11 bases that match TRBD1. Germline V lookup: CDR1 SEHNR, CDR2 FQNEAQ (reference sequence). The CDR3 covers 15 residues. V was pared by 1 base and J by 4 bases, with 1 base of the junction left unmatched. CDR3 nucleotides: TGTGCCAGCAGCTTAGGGGACAGGGGGGCAGATACGCAGTATTTT. Translating it yields CASSLGDRGADTQYF.

The chain links TRBV4-1 to TRBJ1-1; 7 bases are shared with TRBD1. Trimming cost V 2 bases and J 2 bases; bases outside gene matches: 5. Germline values: CDR1 MGHRA, CDR2 YSYEKL. CDR3 length equals 15 residues. CDR3 sequence (DNA): TGCGCCAGCAGCCAACCAAAAGGGGGCAACACTGAAGCTTTCTTT. It encodes CASSQPKGGNTEAFF.

The chain has TRBV30 and TRBJ1-1, with 8 bases fitting TRBD1. The trim removed 2 bases at V and 4 bases at J, leaving 6 bases unmatched. CDR1 and CDR2 (germline): GTSNPN, SVGIG (reference sequence). The CDR3 extends over 14 amino acids. CDR3 DNA: TGTGCCTGGAGTCGACAGGGGCAAGGCACTGAAGCTTTCTTT. Its protein product is CAWSRQGQGTEAFF.

The chain couples TRBV5-1 to TRBJ2-1; 8 positions agree with TRBD2. Looked up from germline, CDR1 is SGHRS and CDR2 is YFSETQ. The CDR3 is 15 amino acids. V was pared by 3 bases and J by 5 bases, with 7 bases of the junction left unmatched. The CDR3 sequence is CASSSGLAVDNEQFF. The CDR3 DNA reads TGCGCCAGCAGCTCCGGACTAGCCGTCGACAATGAGCAGTTCTTC.

The chain links TRBV2 to TRBJ2-7; 12 bases are a match to TRBD2. V shed 5 bases and J 4 bases; nucleotides not matched to a gene: 3. CDR1 is SNHLY and CDR2 is FYNNEI in the germline V gene. CDR3 size: 14 residues. As DNA, the CDR3 is TGTGCCAGCAGTCTAGCGGGAGGGCCGTACGAGCAGTACTTC. Translating it yields CASSLAGGPYEQYF.

The J gene is TRBJ2-1, the V gene TRBV19, with TRBD2 as a possible D gene (6 bases). Trimming stripped 9 bases from V and 2 bases from J, with 17 bases between. From germline, CDR1 is LNHDA and CDR2 SQIVND (reference sequence). This CDR3 has 15 amino acids. The CDR3 protein is CASAPRDSPYNEQFF. For the CDR3, the DNA is TGTGCCAGCGCCCCTAGGGACTCCCCCTACAATGAGCAGTTCTTC.

V gene TRBV5-1 combines with J gene TRBJ2-2, with TRBD1 identical over 9 bases. Trimming at V came to 0 bases and at J to 8 bases, leaving 8 bases not matched to a gene. CDR1 is SGHRS, CDR2 YFSETQ, per germline. The CDR3 is 16 residues long. The CDR3 region has the DNA TGCGCCAGCAGCTTGGAGCGGACAGGGGATCAGGGGGAGCTGTTTTTT. Protein sequence: CASSLERTGDQGELFF.

The chain recombines TRBV11-2 with TRBJ2-3; no definite D call. CDR3 length: 14 residues. V lost 2 bases, J lost 2 bases, and 8 bases lay in between. From germline, CDR1 is SGHAT and CDR2 FQNNGV. CDR3 sequence: CASSLLATTDTQYF. The CDR3 nucleotides are TGTGCCAGCAGCTTATTAGCTACCACAGATACGCAGTATTTT.

The chain couples TRBV20-1 to TRBJ2-1; D unresolved. Between the trimmed V and J ends, which lost 5 bases and 7 bases, there was a span of 9 bases. The CDR3 consists of 11 residues. Per germline, CDR1 DFQATT and CDR2 SNEGSKA (reference sequence). Here the CDR3 DNA reads TGCAGTGCTCTAAGTCTGAATGAGCAGTTCTTC. Its protein product is CSALSLNEQFF.

This chain links TRBV15 with TRBJ2-3; 12 bases match TRBD2. Trimming removed 0 bases from V and 4 bases from J; junction bases left unmatched: 8. This CDR3 is built from 18 residues. The germline gives CDR1 LNHNV, CDR2 YYDKDF (reference sequence). The CDR3 here is CATSRDPGLAGGSDTQYF. The CDR3 region has the DNA TGTGCCACCAGCAGAGATCCGGGGCTAGCGGGAGGGTCAGATACGCAGTATTTT.

This sequence joins TRBV19 and TRBJ2-7, with 9 bases lining up with TRBD1. J lost 3 bases, V lost 6 bases, and 9 bases had no gene match. The CDR3 sequence is 15 residues long. From germline, CDR1 is LNHDA and CDR2 SQIVND (reference sequence). The chain's CDR3 is CASRSQMTGGYEQYF. The CDR3 bases are TGTGCCAGTAGATCTCAGATGACAGGGGGCTACGAGCAGTACTTC. Full variable domain (missing parts from reference TRBV19 and TRBJ2-7): DGGITQSPKYLFRKEGQNVTLSCEQNLNHDAMYWYRQDPGQGLRLIYYSQIVNDFQKGDIAEGYSVSREKKESFPLTVTSAQKNPTAFYLCASRSQMTGGYEQYFGPGTRLTVT.

The rearrangement links TRBV11-2 to TRBJ2-1, with 11 positions matching TRBD2. Trimming at V came to 5 bases and at J to 4 bases, leaving 4 bases not matched to a gene. There are 15 residues in the CDR3. CDR1 and CDR2 from the germline V gene are SGHAT and FQNNGV. The DNA for the CDR3 is TGTGCCAGCAGCACTAGACTAGCGGGATACAATGAGCAGTTCTTC. Encoded protein: CASSTRLAGYNEQFF.

V usage is TRBV30 and J usage is TRBJ1-1; D possibly corresponds to TRBD1 (6 bases). The CDR3 sequence is 13 residues long. Trimming took off 5 bases at V and 5 bases at J, with 15 bases between the two ends. The germline CDR1 and CDR2 sequences are GTSNPN and SVGIG (reference sequence). CDR3 sequence (DNA): TGTGCCTGGCGACCCGACAGGAGGACTGAAGCTTTCTTT. Translating it yields CAWRPDRRTEAFF.

The chain has TRBV5-1 and TRBJ1-3; 8 nucleotides line up with TRBD1. With 2 bases clipped from V and 7 bases from J, the junction kept 8 bases outside the gene matches. This CDR3 has 15 residues. Germline CDR1 reads SGHRS; CDR2 reads YFSETQ. CDR3 protein: CASSLTGTGGNTIYF. The CDR3 DNA reads as TGCGCCAGCAGCTTAACCGGGACAGGAGGGAACACCATATATTTT.

The J gene is TRBJ2-2, the V gene TRBV7-9; D may be TRBD1 (6 bases). The CDR3 extends over 12 amino acids. Germline CDR1 reads SEHNR; CDR2 reads FQNEAQ (reference sequence). V lost 11 bases, J lost 0 bases, and 7 bases lay in between. CDR3 amino acids: CAGQSNTGELFF. The DNA of the CDR3 is TGTGCCGGACAGTCGAACACCGGGGAGCTGTTTTTT.

The V and J genes are TRBV27 and TRBJ2-2; a weak D match, TRBD1 (5 bases). Germline CDR1 and CDR2: MNHEY and SMNVEV (reference sequence). The CDR3 runs to 13 residues. V dropped 8 bases and J dropped 1 base, with 8 bases sitting between them. The CDR3 DNA sequence: TGTGCCAGCCTTGACAGGAACACCGGGGAGCTGTTTTTT. Protein sequence: CASLDRNTGELFF.

This chain connects TRBV5-1 to TRBJ2-5; D unclear. V lost 3 bases and J 5 bases, leaving 8 bases between the germline ends. Germline-derived CDR1 and CDR2 are SGHRS and YFSETQ. The CDR3 runs to 12 residues. The CDR3 loop is CASSYNPETQYF. The CDR3 DNA reads as TGCGCCAGCAGCTATAATCCGGAGACCCAGTACTTC.

The chain has TRBV29-1 and TRBJ2-3, with D perhaps matching TRBD2 (5 bases). This CDR3 comprises 13 residues. Per germline, CDR1 SQVTM and CDR2 ANQGSEA. Deletions cut 6 bases from V and 0 bases from J, with 10 bases between. The CDR3 loop reads CSVGLFSTDTQYF. The DNA for the CDR3 is TGCAGCGTCGGACTGTTTAGCACAGATACGCAGTATTTT.

V and J are TRBV4-1 and TRBJ1-1; D uncertain. The CDR3 runs to 15 residues. Trimming removed 0 bases from V and 0 bases from J, with 8 bases in between. Germline loops: CDR1 MGHRA, CDR2 YSYEKL. CDR3: CASSQDVGVNTEAFF. The CDR3 DNA sequence: TGCGCCAGCAGCCAAGATGTCGGGGTGAACACTGAAGCTTTCTTT.

CDR3 loop: CASHARSFNTEAFF. The DNA of the CDR3 is TGTGCCAGTCATGCTCGGAGTTTTAACACTGAAGCTTTCTTT. The rearrangement joins TRBV19 to TRBJ1-1; D is unresolved. V lost 8 bases and J lost 2, with 15 bases in between. Germline V gene data show CDR1 as LNHDA and CDR2 as SQIVND (reference sequence). This CDR3 has 14 residues.

The genes are TRBV18 and TRBJ2-7; 8 bases map to TRBD2. J gave up 5 bases and V 3 bases, and 9 bases lay outside the gene matches. The germline V gene encodes CDR1 KGHSH and CDR2 LQKENI. This CDR3 is built from 15 residues. The chain's CDR3 is CASSPGGAGADEQYF. The CDR3 nucleotides read TGTGCCAGCTCACCTGGAGGAGCGGGAGCCGACGAGCAGTACTTC.

The chain uses TRBV29-1 and TRBJ2-3, with D possibly being TRBD2 (6 bases). The CDR3 spans 12 residues. Germline lookup yields CDR1 SQVTM and CDR2 ANQGSEA. V gave up 4 bases and J gave up 6 bases, with 11 bases separating them. CDR3 region: CSVGDGGDTQYF. In DNA form, the CDR3 reads TGCAGCGTTGGGGATGGGGGGGATACGCAGTATTTT.

This rearrangement joins TRBV5-6 to TRBJ1-4; D might be TRBD1 (6 bases). This CDR3 spans 12 amino acids. Trimming removed 1 base from V and 12 bases from J, with 10 bases in between. Germline V gene sequence: CDR1 SGHDT, CDR2 YYEEEE. This CDR3 is CASSLFTGQLFF. DNA for the CDR3: TGTGCCAGCAGCTTGTTTACAGGGCAACTGTTTTTT.

This chain links TRBV18 with TRBJ1-5, with D possibly being TRBD1 (5 bases). There are 14 residues in the CDR3. Germline CDR1 reads KGHSH; CDR2 reads LQKENI. V lost 2 bases, J lost 9 bases, and 14 bases lay in between. As DNA, the CDR3 is TGTGCCAGCTCACCAATTACAGGAGTTTGGCCCCAGCATTTT. Translating gives CASSPITGVWPQHF. Combining the CDR3 with reference TRBV18 and TRBJ1-5 gives the whole variable domain NAGVMQNPRHLVRRRGQEARLRCSPMKGHSHVYWYRQLPEEGLKFMVYLQKENIIDESGMPKERFSAEFPKEGPSILRIQQVVRGDSAAYFCASSPITGVWPQHFGDGTRLSIL.